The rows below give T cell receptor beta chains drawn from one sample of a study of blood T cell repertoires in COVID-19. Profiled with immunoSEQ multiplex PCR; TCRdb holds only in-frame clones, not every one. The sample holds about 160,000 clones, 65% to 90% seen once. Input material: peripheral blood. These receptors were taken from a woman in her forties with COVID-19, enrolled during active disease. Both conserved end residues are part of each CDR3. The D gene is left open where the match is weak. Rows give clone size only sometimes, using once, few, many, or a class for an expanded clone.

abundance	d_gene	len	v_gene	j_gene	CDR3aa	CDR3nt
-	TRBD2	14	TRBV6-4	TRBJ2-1	CASSETSGTNEQFF	TGTGCCAGCTCGGAGACTAGCGGAACAAATGAGCAGTTCTTC
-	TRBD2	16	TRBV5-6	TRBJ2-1	CASSFGGTSGGAEQFF	TGTGCCAGCAGCTTTGGAGGGACTAGCGGGGGGGCTGAGCAGTTCTTC
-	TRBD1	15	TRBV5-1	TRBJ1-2	CASSTGTGGDYGYTF	TGCGCCAGCAGCACAGGGACAGGGGGTGACTATGGCTACACCTTC
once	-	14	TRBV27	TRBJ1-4	CGTAKDTTNEKLFF	TGTGGGACAGCGAAAGATACAACTAATGAAAAACTGTTTTTT
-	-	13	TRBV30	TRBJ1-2	CAWSVSGAYGYTF	TGTGCCTGGAGTGTATCAGGGGCTTATGGCTACACCTTC
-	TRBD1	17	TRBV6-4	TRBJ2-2	CASSDLAGGAGTGELFF	TGTGCCAGCAGTGACTTGGCAGGGGGCGCTGGCACCGGGGAGCTGTTTTTT
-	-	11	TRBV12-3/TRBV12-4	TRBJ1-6	CASSRDSPLHF	TGTGCCAGCAGCCGTGATTCACCCCTCCACTTT
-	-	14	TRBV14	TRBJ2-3	CASSQAQLGDTQYF	TGTGCCAGCAGCCAAGCTCAACTCGGAGATACGCAGTATTTT
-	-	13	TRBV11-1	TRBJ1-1	CASSSLGLLEAFF	TGTGCCAGCAGCTCCCTTGGACTCCTTGAAGCTTTCTTT
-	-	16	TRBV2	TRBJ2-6	CASSERRFSGANVLTF	TGTGCCAGCAGTGAACGGAGATTCTCTGGGGCCAACGTCCTGACTTTC
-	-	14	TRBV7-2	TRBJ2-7	CASSFSRVKYEQYF	TGTGCCAGCAGCTTTTCCCGGGTTAAATACGAGCAGTACTTC
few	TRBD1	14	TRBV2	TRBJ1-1	CASRPGQLNTEAFF	TGTGCCAGCAGACCGGGACAGCTGAACACTGAAGCTTTCTTT
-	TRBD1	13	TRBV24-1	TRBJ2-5	CATSDDRGETQYF	TGTGCCACCAGTGACGACAGGGGTGAGACCCAGTACTTC
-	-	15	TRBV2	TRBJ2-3	CASSEVVTTTDTQYF	TGTGCCAGCAGTGAAGTGGTGACTACCACAGATACGCAGTATTTT
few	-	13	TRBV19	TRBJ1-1	CASSSQKNTEAFF	TGTGCCAGTAGTTCCCAGAAGAACACTGAAGCTTTCTTT
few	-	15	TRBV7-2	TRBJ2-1	CASSLAVGSYNEQFF	TGTGCCAGCAGCTTAGCTGTCGGCTCCTACAATGAGCAGTTCTTC
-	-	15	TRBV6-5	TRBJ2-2	CASSYDYRDTGELFF	TGTGCCAGCAGTTACGACTACAGGGACACCGGGGAGCTGTTTTTT
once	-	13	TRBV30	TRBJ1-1	CAWSKNRNTEAFF	TGTGCCTGGAGCAAAAACAGAAACACTGAAGCTTTCTTT
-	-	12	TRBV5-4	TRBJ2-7	CASSLFSYEQYF	TGTGCCAGCAGCTTATTCAGCTACGAGCAGTACTTC
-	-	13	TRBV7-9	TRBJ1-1	CASSLDTNTEAFF	TGTGCCAGCAGCTTAGACACGAACACTGAAGCTTTCTTT
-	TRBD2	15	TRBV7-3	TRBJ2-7	CASSPGLAGLYEQYF	TGTGCCAGCAGCCCGGGGCTAGCGGGGCTCTACGAGCAGTACTTC
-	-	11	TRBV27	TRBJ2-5	CASSSGRTQYF	TGTGCCAGCAGTTCCGGGAGGACCCAGTACTTC
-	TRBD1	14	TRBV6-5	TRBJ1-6	CASRGQGGGSPLHF	TGTGCCAGCAGAGGACAGGGAGGAGGTTCACCCCTCCACTTT
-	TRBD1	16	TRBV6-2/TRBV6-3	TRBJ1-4	CASSYGWTGTNEKLFF	TGTGCCAGCAGTTACGGGTGGACAGGGACTAATGAAAAACTGTTTTTT
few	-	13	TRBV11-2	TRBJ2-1	CASSTGTLDEQFF	TGTGCCAGCAGCACCGGGACTCTGGATGAGCAGTTCTTC
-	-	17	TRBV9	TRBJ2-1	CASSVGPLGDLPNEQFF	TGTGCCAGCAGCGTTGGTCCTCTCGGGGATCTTCCCAATGAGCAGTTCTTC
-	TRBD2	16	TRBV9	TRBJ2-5	CASSVGSSGSGETQYF	TGTGCCAGCAGCGTAGGGAGTAGCGGGAGCGGAGAGACCCAGTACTTC
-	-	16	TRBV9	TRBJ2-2	CASSVGVFTGTGELFF	TGTGCCAGCAGCGTAGGAGTTTTTACGGGCACCGGGGAGCTGTTTTTT
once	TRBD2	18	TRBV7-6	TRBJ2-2	CASSKGLAGEGNTGELFF	TGTGCCAGCAGCAAGGGACTAGCGGGAGAAGGGAACACCGGGGAGCTGTTTTTT
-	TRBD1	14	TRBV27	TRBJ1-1	CASRYGTGHTEAFF	TGTGCCAGCAGATACGGGACAGGGCACACTGAAGCTTTCTTT
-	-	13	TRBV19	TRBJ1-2	CASYTGIGNGYTF	TGTGCCAGTTATACAGGGATCGGAAATGGCTACACCTTC
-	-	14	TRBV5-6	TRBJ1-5	CASSFRAGNQPQHF	TGTGCCAGCAGCTTCAGGGCGGGCAATCAGCCCCAGCATTTT
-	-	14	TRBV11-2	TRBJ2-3	CASSLGGLTDTQYF	TGTGCCAGCAGCTTGGGGGGGCTCACAGATACGCAGTATTTT
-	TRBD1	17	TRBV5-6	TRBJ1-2	CASIPTLGTGSVHGYTF	TGTGCCAGCATCCCGACCCTAGGGACAGGGAGTGTTCATGGCTACACCTTC
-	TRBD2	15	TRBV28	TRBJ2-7	CASSLYTSGSYEQYF	TGTGCCAGCAGCCTGTATACTAGCGGGAGCTACGAGCAGTACTTC
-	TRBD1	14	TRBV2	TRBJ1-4	CASSVNRGGEKLFF	TGTGCCAGCAGTGTTAACAGGGGAGGTGAAAAACTGTTTTTT